Listed here are 29 T cell receptor beta chains from one sample, sequenced in a study of blood T cell repertoires in COVID-19. The table came from immunoSEQ multiplex PCR; TCRdb's copy has only in-frame clones and leaves some out. This sample has 260,000 or so clones, with roughly 90% found just once. Sequenced input: peripheral blood. Every receptor here comes from a man aged 18 to 35 with active or convalescent COVID-19.

This rearrangement joins TRBV9 to TRBJ2-7; the match to TRBD1 covers 11 bases. Trimming cost V 0 bases and J 0 bases; bases outside gene matches: 2. The CDR3 contains 16 residues. Germline values: CDR1 SGDLS, CDR2 YYNGEE. The CDR3 reads CASSVDGTGGSYEQYF. Here the CDR3 DNA reads TGTGCCAGCAGCGTAGATGGGACAGGGGGCTCCTACGAGCAGTACTTC.

The chain employs TRBV5-5 and TRBJ2-5, with a weak D call TRBD2 (7 bases). Germline loops: CDR1 SGHKS, CDR2 YYEKEE (reference sequence). This CDR3 spans 14 amino acids. V was cut by 0 bases and J by 5 bases, with 11 bases left in between. The CDR3 here is CASSLGGGAETQYF. Here the CDR3 DNA reads TGTGCCAGCAGCTTGGGCGGGGGCGCCGAGACCCAGTACTTC. The full variable domain, completed using reference TRBV5-5 and TRBJ2-5, is DAGVTQSPTHLIKTRGQQVTLRCSPISGHKSVSWYQQVLGQGPQFIFQYYEKEERGRGNFPDRFSARQFPNYSSELNVNALLLGDSALYLCASSLGGGAETQYFGPGTRLLVL.

The J gene is TRBJ2-3, the V gene TRBV18; 8 bases line up with TRBD1. Germline assignment: CDR1 KGHSH and CDR2 LQKENI. The CDR3 consists of 15 residues. V lost 2 bases, J lost 6 bases, and 7 bases stayed unmatched. The CDR3 coding sequence is TGTGCCAGCTCACCAAGGGCAGGGGGCGCGGATACGCAGTATTTT. Protein: CASSPRAGGADTQYF.

The chain employs TRBV7-2 and TRBJ1-5; perhaps TRBD1 as D (6 bases). Germline values: CDR1 SGHTA, CDR2 FQGNSA. V was shortened by 6 bases and J by 0 bases, with 12 bases between the two germline ends. CDR3 length: 15 residues. CDR3 in amino acids: CASSRDRNSNQPQHF. CDR3 bases: TGTGCCAGCAGTCGCGACAGGAATAGCAATCAGCCCCAGCATTTT.

The CDR3, as DNA: TGTGCCAGCAGCCCGAGTGGAGGTGTAACGGACTATGGCTACACCTTC. Translating gives CASSPSGGVTDYGYTF. The chain carries TRBV11-2 and TRBJ1-2; no clear D. This CDR3 contains 16 residues. Germline assignment: CDR1 SGHAT and CDR2 FQNNGV. Trimming removed 5 bases at V and 3 bases at J, with 19 bases between.

This chain uses TRBV5-4 with TRBJ1-2; 12 positions agree with TRBD1. There are 15 residues in the CDR3. Trimming at V came to 2 bases and at J to 6 bases, leaving 5 bases not matched to a gene. Germline assignment: CDR1 SGHNT and CDR2 YYREEE (reference sequence). The chain's CDR3 is CASSLPGQGANGYTF. The CDR3 bases are TGTGCCAGCAGCTTACCGGGACAGGGGGCTAATGGCTACACCTTC.

The gene calls are TRBV7-6 and TRBJ1-1, with TRBD1 matching over 8 bases. The CDR3 sequence is 15 residues long. V shed 4 bases and J 3 bases; nucleotides not matched to a gene: 7. The germline V gene encodes CDR1 SGHVS and CDR2 FNYEAQ. CDR3 DNA sequence: TGTGCCAGCAGCTCAATCGGACAGGGTTACACTGAAGCTTTCTTT. Its translation is CASSSIGQGYTEAFF.

This clone was counted between two and nine times. The gene calls are TRBV7-2 and TRBJ1-5; D unclear. Per germline, CDR1 SGHTA and CDR2 FQGNSA. With 2 bases removed from V and 0 bases from J, the gap between germline ends came to 8 bases. The CDR3 has 15 amino acids. CDR3 nucleotides: TGTGCCAGCAGCTTACTAAGCTATAGCAATCAGCCCCAGCATTTT. This codes for CASSLLSYSNQPQHF.

The V and J genes are TRBV10-3 and TRBJ2-1, with TRBD1 identical over 7 bases. The length of the CDR3 is 15 residues. Germline V gives CDR1 ENHRY, CDR2 SYGVKD. V was clipped by 5 bases and J by 0 bases; unmatched bases: 4. The CDR3 spells CAISSRDSSYNEQFF. As DNA, the CDR3 is TGTGCCATCAGTAGCCGGGACAGCTCCTACAATGAGCAGTTCTTC.

The chain couples TRBV6-2 or TRBV6-3 to TRBJ2-5, with D maybe TRBD2 (6 bases). Germline V lookup: CDR1 MNHEY, CDR2 SVGEGT. CDR3 length: 15 residues. Trimming stripped 5 bases from V and 2 bases from J, with 15 bases between. In DNA, the CDR3 is TGTGCCAGCAGTATCCAGTCGGGGGTGCAAGAGACCCAGTACTTC. Its translation: CASSIQSGVQETQYF.

This chain links TRBV6-4 with TRBJ2-3; 13 bases map to TRBD2. CDR3 length: 16 residues. CDR1 MRHNA and CDR2 SNTAGT come from the germline V gene. The junction had 7 bases not matched to a gene; V was cut back by 6 bases and J by 4 bases. The CDR3 protein is CASSTSGGASPDTQYF. The CDR3 DNA reads TGTGCCAGCAGCACTAGCGGGGGGGCCAGCCCAGATACGCAGTATTTT.

The CDR3 DNA follows: TGTGCCAGCAGCCCCGGACAAGGCGGAATGGAAGCTTTCTTT. Amino acids: CASSPGQGGMEAFF. The chain couples TRBV5-4 to TRBJ1-1, with D perhaps TRBD1 (5 bases). Germline loops: CDR1 SGHNT, CDR2 YYREEE (reference sequence). The CDR3 has 14 amino acids. V was clipped by 4 bases and J by 8 bases, with 18 bases between them.

The chain has TRBV29-1 and TRBJ1-1; TRBD1 matches at 8 bases. CDR3 length: 12 amino acids. Germline CDR1 is SQVTM and CDR2 is ANQGSEA. V lost 6 bases and J lost 4; bases outside the gene matches: 4. DNA of the CDR3: TGCAGCGTAGGACAGGGCGTCACTGAAGCTTTCTTT. Translation gives CSVGQGVTEAFF.

V is TRBV29-1 and J is TRBJ2-5; 12 bases are a match to TRBD2. Trimming removed 6 bases from V and 4 bases from J; junction bases left unmatched: 9. The CDR3 runs to 15 residues. The germline V gene has CDR1 SQVTM and CDR2 ANQGSEA. CDR3: CSVRQGLAGLETQYF. The CDR3 DNA is TGCAGCGTGAGGCAAGGACTAGCGGGGTTAGAGACCCAGTACTTC.

This clone was seen a few times. The V and J genes are TRBV6-5 and TRBJ2-3, with D possibly matching TRBD1 (5 bases). The CDR3 length is 13 residues. V lost 5 bases and J lost 8, with 14 bases in between. Germline lookup yields CDR1 MNHEY and CDR2 SVGAGI. The CDR3 sequence: CASSPQGSATQYF. The CDR3 nucleotides read TGTGCCAGCAGTCCCCAGGGTTCTGCTACGCAGTATTTT.

The chain has TRBV11-2 and TRBJ2-3; D not certain. Between the trimmed V and J ends, which lost 2 bases and 9 bases, there was a span of 6 bases. Germline values: CDR1 SGHAT, CDR2 FQNNGV. The CDR3 is 11 residues long. Here the CDR3 DNA reads TGTGCCAGCAGCTTATATTCGACGCAGTATTTT. It translates to CASSLYSTQYF.

The V gene is TRBV5-5, the J gene TRBJ1-2, with unresolved D. The CDR3 runs 14 residues. Trimming took 0 bases from V and 5 from J, leaving 11 bases between them. Germline CDR1 SGHKS, CDR2 YYEKEE (reference sequence). The CDR3 bases are TGTGCCAGCAGCTTGGTGGGCACCGCTTATGGCTACACCTTC. Residues: CASSLVGTAYGYTF.

This chain connects TRBV2 to TRBJ2-7, with 7 positions matching TRBD2. The CDR3 spans 16 residues. The ends lost 6 bases at V and 5 bases at J; junction bases unmatched: 16. Germline V lookup: CDR1 SNHLY, CDR2 FYNNEI. The CDR3 DNA follows: TGTGCCAGCAGGCAAACAACTAGCGTCGGGGAGAACGAGCAGTACTTC. It codes for CASRQTTSVGENEQYF.

In this sample, this clone turned up once. CDR3 bases: TGTGCCAGCAGTGTGAGTAGCGGGGGGGCCACAGATACGCAGTATTTT. Protein sequence: CASSVSSGGATDTQYF. The chain uses TRBV6-4 and TRBJ2-3, with 11 nucleotides matching TRBD2. This CDR3 region has 16 residues. CDR1 and CDR2 (germline): MRHNA, SNTAGT. Unmatched junction bases numbered 5, after V lost 4 bases and J lost 2 bases.

This clone occurred once. The V and J genes are TRBV16 and TRBJ2-2; D unclear. CDR1 and CDR2 from the germline V gene are KGHSY and FQNENV. This CDR3 has 12 amino acids. V was pared by 4 bases and J by 7 bases, with 7 bases between. In DNA form, the CDR3 reads TGTGCCAGCAGCCCCCGACACGGGGAGCTGTTTTTT. Protein sequence: CASSPRHGELFF. The full variable domain, rest sourced from reference TRBV16 and TRBJ2-2, is GEEVAQTPKHLVRGEGQKAKLYCAPIKGHSYVFWYQQVLKNEFKFLISFQNENVFDETGMPKERFSAKCLPNSPCSLEIQATKLEDSAVYFCASSPRHGELFFGEGSRLTVL.

The count of this clone is one. The chain employs TRBV2 and TRBJ2-7, with TRBD2 as a possible D gene (6 bases). This CDR3 comprises 14 residues. The germline V gene encodes CDR1 SNHLY and CDR2 FYNNEI. Between the trimmed V and J ends, which lost 1 base and 2 bases, there was a span of 9 bases. In DNA form, the CDR3 reads TGTGCCAGCAGTGAAGGACGGAGGGCCTACGAGCAGTACTTC. It yields the protein CASSEGRRAYEQYF.

In DNA, the CDR3 is TGTGCCAGCAGCCAAGATGGAGAGGGTAATGAAAAACTGTTTTTT. The encoded protein is CASSQDGEGNEKLFF. The gene calls are TRBV3-1 (or the pseudogene TRBV3-2) and TRBJ1-4; D gene ambiguous. From germline, CDR1 is LGHDT and CDR2 YNNKEL (reference sequence). The CDR3 length is 15 residues. Deletions cut 0 bases from V and 4 bases from J, with 9 bases between.

This clone has a handful of counts. The V and J genes are TRBV2 and TRBJ1-1; no firm D call. The CDR3 is 16 residues long. V lost 10 bases to trimming and J lost 0 bases, with 21 bases between them. Germline values: CDR1 SNHLY, CDR2 FYNNEI. CDR3 nucleotides: TGTGCCATAGGGATCATACTCGGCGGGGTGAACACTGAAGCTTTCTTT. It encodes CAIGIILGGVNTEAFF.

The chain recombines TRBV24-1 with TRBJ1-2; tentatively, D is TRBD1 (5 bases). Trimming removed 2 bases from V and 4 bases from J, with 10 bases in between. Germline V gives CDR1 KGHDR, CDR2 SFDVKD. CDR3 length: 14 amino acids. CDR3 protein: CATSDWKQAYGYTF. CDR3 nucleotides: TGTGCCACCAGTGATTGGAAACAGGCCTATGGCTACACCTTC.

This clone was found once. V usage is TRBV10-1 and J usage is TRBJ1-1; D gene uncertain. Trimming pared 7 bases from V and 5 bases from J, leaving 20 bases between. Germline V CDR1 and CDR2: WNHNN, SYGVQD (reference sequence). This CDR3 is 15 amino acids long. For the CDR3, the DNA is TGCGCCAGCAACGGGGAGGTCGCGAGAGGAACTGAAGCTTTCTTT. Its protein product is CASNGEVARGTEAFF.

This chain connects TRBV14 to TRBJ2-7; 10 bases fit TRBD1. Germline values: CDR1 SGHDN, CDR2 FVKESK. V lost 4 bases, J lost 3 bases, and 3 bases stayed unmatched. The CDR3 length is 14 residues. The DNA for the CDR3 is TGTGCCAGCAGCCCCTGGGACAGGGGCTACGAGCAGTACTTC. This translates into CASSPWDRGYEQYF. The variable domain in full, completed from reference TRBV14 and TRBJ2-7, reads EAGVTQFPSHSVIEKGQTVTLRCDPISGHDNLYWYRRVMGKEIKFLLHFVKESKQDESGMPNNRFLAERTGGTYSTLKVQPAELEDSGVYFCASSPWDRGYEQYFGPGTRLTVT.

The rearrangement uses TRBV5-6 and TRBJ1-4; D remains unclear. Between the trimmed V and J ends, which lost 0 bases and 3 bases, there was a span of 6 bases. Looked up from germline, CDR1 is SGHDT and CDR2 is YYEEEE. The CDR3 length is 14 residues. The CDR3 reads CASSLGGSNEKLFF. The CDR3, as DNA: TGTGCCAGCAGCTTGGGAGGATCTAATGAAAAACTGTTTTTT. Drawing the rest from reference TRBV5-6 and TRBJ1-4, the complete variable domain is DAGVTQSPTHLIKTRGQQVTLRCSPKSGHDTVSWYQQALGQGPQFIFQYYEEEERQRGNFPDRFSGHQFPNYSSELNVNALLLGDSALYLCASSLGGSNEKLFFGSGTQLSVL.

This sequence joins TRBV4-3 and TRBJ1-2; the D gene is possibly TRBD1 (5 bases). The V and J ends lost 1 base and 8 bases respectively, with 14 bases between them. The CDR3 loop spans 14 amino acids. From germline, CDR1 is LGHNA and CDR2 YSLEER. DNA of the CDR3: TGCGCCAGCAGCCAAGTAGGGGCAGCCGGGGGCTACACCTTC. This gives the protein CASSQVGAAGGYTF.

The V call is TRBV3-1 (or the pseudogene TRBV3-2), the J call TRBJ1-5; 8 positions match TRBD1. J was trimmed by 7 bases and V by 2 bases; bases with no gene match: 4. In germline, CDR1 is LGHDT, CDR2 YNNKEL (reference sequence). This CDR3 is 14 amino acids long. CDR3 bases: TGTGCCAGCAGCCAATCAGGGGGCAGCCAGCCCCAGCATTTT. Its protein is CASSQSGGSQPQHF.